This T cell receptor (beta chain) was sequenced for a study of T-cell reconstitution after alpha-beta-depleted transplantation in children. This clonotype has more than one count but fewer than ten. Preparation of the TCRbeta library was carried out with unique molecular identifiers. TCRdb ran MiXCR on the PCR reads and lists one entry per CDR3 protein. The sample lists 250,000 to 350,000 distinct CDR3 sequences; around 9.6% were seen once. The length of the CDR3 is 15 residues. Trimming removed 3 bases from V and 2 bases from J, with 11 bases in between. J is TRBJ2-1 and V is TRBV12-3 or TRBV12-4; D gene unclear. This receptor was identified in a human donor who donated a stem cell graft to a child with SCID. The sequences come from PBMCs from the stem cell graft donor, collected from the stem cell graft. Here the CDR3 DNA reads TGTGCCAGCAGTTTCGGCCCCGGCCCCTACAATGAGCAGTTCTTC. This translates into CASSFGPGPYNEQFF.